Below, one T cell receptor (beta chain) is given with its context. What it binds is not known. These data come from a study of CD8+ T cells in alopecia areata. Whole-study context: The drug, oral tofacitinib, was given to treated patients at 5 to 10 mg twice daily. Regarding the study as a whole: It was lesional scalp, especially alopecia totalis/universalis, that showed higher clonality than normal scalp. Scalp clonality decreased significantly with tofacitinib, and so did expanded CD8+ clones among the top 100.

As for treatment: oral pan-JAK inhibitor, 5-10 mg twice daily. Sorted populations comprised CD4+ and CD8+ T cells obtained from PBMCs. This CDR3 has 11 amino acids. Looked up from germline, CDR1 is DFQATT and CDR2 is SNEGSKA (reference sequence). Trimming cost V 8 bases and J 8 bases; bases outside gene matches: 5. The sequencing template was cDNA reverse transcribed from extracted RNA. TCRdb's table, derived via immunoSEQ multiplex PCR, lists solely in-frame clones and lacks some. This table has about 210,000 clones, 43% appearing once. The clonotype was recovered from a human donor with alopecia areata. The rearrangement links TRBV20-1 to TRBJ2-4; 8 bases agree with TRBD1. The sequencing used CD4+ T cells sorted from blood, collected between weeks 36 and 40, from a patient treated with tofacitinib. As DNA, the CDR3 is TGCAGTACGGACAGGGAAGACATTCAGTACTTC. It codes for CSTDREDIQYF.